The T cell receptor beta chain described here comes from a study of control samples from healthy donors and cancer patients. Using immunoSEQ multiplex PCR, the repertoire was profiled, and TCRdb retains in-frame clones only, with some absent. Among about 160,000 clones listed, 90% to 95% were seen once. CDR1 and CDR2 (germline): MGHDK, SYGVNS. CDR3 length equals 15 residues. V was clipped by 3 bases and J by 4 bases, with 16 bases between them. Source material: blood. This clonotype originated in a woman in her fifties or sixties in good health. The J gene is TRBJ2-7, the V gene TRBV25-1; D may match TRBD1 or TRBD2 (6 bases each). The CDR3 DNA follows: TGTGCCAGCAGTGATGTTACTCGAGGGGGGTACGAGCAGTACTTC. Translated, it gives CASSDVTRGGYEQYF.